The T cell receptor (beta chain) described here comes from a study of cytomegalovirus exposure and HLA in healthy donors. In the study overall: About four fifths of a few hundred genotyped donors fell in the Caucasian-associated ancestry cluster. Study results and limitations: It was reportedly the case that the classifier diagnosed cytomegalovirus status with high specificity and sensitivity.

The PCR had 60 Vbeta and 13 Jbeta primers. Here immunoSEQ multiplex PCR was the method, and the copy in TCRdb shows in-frame clones only, minus some. The data hold around 120,000 clones, with about 73% observed a single time. In regard to this clone: Its antigen is still unknown.

The germline V gene has CDR1 ENHRY and CDR2 SYGVKD. V dropped 7 bases and J dropped 7 bases, with 14 bases sitting between them. The CDR3 runs to 14 residues. The chain employs TRBV10-3 and TRBJ1-6; perhaps TRBD1 as D (5 bases). The material sequenced was PBMCs. The sequence came from a human donor in good health. The CDR3, as DNA: TGTGCCATCAAACAAAGGGAGGGGAATTCACCCCTCCACTTT. The encoded protein is CAIKQREGNSPLHF.